Following are 30 T cell receptor beta chains from one sample sequenced in a study of PD-1 blockade in classical Hodgkin lymphoma. Time point given: cycle 4 day 1 (C4D1), after about 6 weeks of nivolumab. Relapses following autologous stem cell transplantation were seen in all patients, with brentuximab vedotin exposure varying. Magnetic negative selection was used to purify CD4+ T cells from thawed PBMCs. The repertoire was sequenced with immunoSEQ multiplex PCR; TCRdb's copy has only in-frame clones and lacks some. The sample lists about 32,000 clones, about 94% occurring once. The sequencing used CD4+ T cells from blood, collected before the fourth cycle of nivolumab. The origin of the receptors is a human donor with classical Hodgkin lymphoma.

The chain is built from TRBV15 and TRBJ2-7, with D hard to call. The germline CDR1 and CDR2 sequences are LNHNV and YYDKDF (reference sequence). V lost 0 bases and J lost 6, with 9 bases in between. The CDR3 contains 13 residues. The CDR3 DNA reads as TGTGCCACCAGCAGAGACGCTCGGAGCGAGCAGTACTTC. Protein sequence: CATSRDARSEQYF.

The chain uses TRBV7-2 and TRBJ2-7, with D unclear. Germline CDR1 SGHTA, CDR2 FQGNSA. Deletions cut 2 bases from V and 3 bases from J, with 11 bases between. The CDR3 runs 14 residues. CDR3 residues: CASSLLGFGYEQYF. In DNA form, the CDR3 reads TGTGCCAGCAGCTTATTGGGTTTCGGCTACGAGCAGTACTTC.

V and J are TRBV30 and TRBJ1-2, with D uncertain. The germline V gene has CDR1 GTSNPN and CDR2 SVGIG (reference sequence). V was clipped by 5 bases and J by 4 bases, with 14 bases between them. The CDR3 runs 13 residues. The CDR3 loop reads CAWDDDKFYGYTF. CDR3 nucleotide sequence: TGTGCCTGGGACGATGACAAATTCTATGGCTACACCTTC. Filled out from reference TRBV30 and TRBJ1-2, the complete variable domain reads SQTIHQWPATLVQPVGSPLSLECTVEGTSNPNLYWYRQAAGRGLQLLFYSVGIGQISSEVPQNLSASRPQDRQFILSSKKLLLSDSGFYLCAWDDDKFYGYTFGSGTRLTVV.

This chain connects TRBV30 to TRBJ2-6, with 7 bases aligning to TRBD1. The ends lost 5 bases at V and 0 bases at J; junction bases unmatched: 4. Germline V gene data show CDR1 as GTSNPN and CDR2 as SVGIG (reference sequence). This CDR3 spans 15 amino acids. The CDR3 region has the DNA TGTGCCTGGTCGACAGGGTCCTCTGGGGCCAACGTCCTGACTTTC. This translates into CAWSTGSSGANVLTF.

V and J are TRBV7-3 and TRBJ2-1; 12 positions match TRBD2. CDR3 length: 15 residues. Germline V gene lookup returns CDR1 SGHTA and CDR2 FQGTGA. V lost 3 bases, J lost 9 bases, and 6 bases stayed unmatched. Written as DNA, the CDR3 is TGTGCCAGCAGCTTCCGGACTAGCGGGAAGGGTGAGCAGTTCTTC. This translates into CASSFRTSGKGEQFF.

The rearrangement links TRBV29-1 to TRBJ1-3; 7 nucleotides line up with TRBD1. This CDR3 has 15 amino acids. With V trimmed by 3 bases and J by 8 bases, 13 bases remained unmatched. CDR1 is SQVTM, CDR2 ANQGSEA, per germline. As DNA, the CDR3 is TGCAGCGTTGATGCCTCCCCGACAGGGAGGGACACCATATATTTT. Translating gives CSVDASPTGRDTIYF.

The chain joins TRBV6-6 to TRBJ2-2; D gene unclear. V lost 4 bases to trimming and J lost 6 bases, with 15 bases between them. The CDR3 length is 15 residues. Germline V gene sequence: CDR1 MNHNY, CDR2 SVGAGI (reference sequence). The CDR3 region is CASSLPGRGPGELFF. The DNA of the CDR3 is TGTGCCAGCAGTTTACCGGGCAGAGGTCCCGGGGAGCTGTTTTTT.

This chain connects TRBV5-4 to TRBJ1-5; D is ambiguous. Trimming removed 0 bases at V and 7 bases at J, with 11 bases between. The CDR3 is 14 residues long. Germline CDR1 and CDR2: SGHNT and YYREEE (reference sequence). The CDR3 region is CASSLAGFGQPQHF. CDR3 sequence (DNA): TGTGCCAGCAGCTTGGCCGGGTTTGGACAGCCCCAGCATTTT.

The J gene is TRBJ1-3, the V gene TRBV5-6; D is possibly TRBD1 (5 bases). Between the trimmed V and J ends, which lost 2 bases and 1 base, there was a span of 16 bases. The CDR3 totals 17 residues. In germline, CDR1 is SGHDT, CDR2 YYEEEE. CDR3 nucleotides: TGTGCCAGCAGCTTATGGGGCAGGGAAATATCTGGAAACACCATATATTTT. This translates into CASSLWGREISGNTIYF.

The chain has TRBV5-5 and TRBJ1-3, with D maybe TRBD1 (5 bases). With 4 bases removed from V and 0 bases from J, the gap between germline ends came to 8 bases. The V gene's germline CDR1 is SGHKS and CDR2 YYEKEE (reference sequence). The CDR3 sequence is 14 residues long. The CDR3 nucleotides read TGTGCCAGCAGCGGGGACTTCTCTGGAAACACCATATATTTT. Residues: CASSGDFSGNTIYF.

The chain joins TRBV4-2 to TRBJ2-1, with D possibly being TRBD2 (6 bases). Germline CDR1 and CDR2: LGHNA and YNFKEQ. The length of the CDR3 is 15 residues. The V gene lost 1 base and the J gene lost 9 bases, with 16 bases spanning the gap. The CDR3 reads CASSQVRGPVSEQFF. CDR3 coding DNA: TGTGCCAGCAGCCAAGTGCGGGGTCCGGTAAGTGAGCAGTTCTTC.

To note about this clone: The junction differs from germline at one of its ends, possibly a read error. The rearrangement joins TRBV7-9 to TRBJ2-3, with 10 positions matching TRBD2. This CDR3 contains 15 residues. The germline gives CDR1 SEHNR, CDR2 FQNEAQ (reference sequence). The CDR3 sequence is CASSLAGVGTDTQYF. CDR3 DNA: TGTGCCAGCAGCCTAGCGGGAGTAGGGACAGATACGCAGTATTTT. Full variable domain (rest looked up from reference TRBV7-9 and TRBJ2-3): DTGVSQNPRHKITKRGQNVTFRCDPISEHNRLYWYRQTLGQGPEFLTYFQNEAQLEKSRLLSDRFSAERPKGSFSTLEIQRTEQGDSAMYLCASSLAGVGTDTQYFGPGTRLTVL.

This chain connects TRBV19 to TRBJ1-3, with 7 bases identical to TRBD1. The CDR3 loop spans 16 amino acids. Germline CDR1 and CDR2: LNHDA and SQIVND (reference sequence). The junction had 7 bases not matched to a gene; V was cut back by 5 bases and J by 0 bases. CDR3 nucleotide sequence: TGTGCCAGTAGTCCGTACAGGGGAATCTCTGGAAACACCATATATTTT. This codes for CASSPYRGISGNTIYF.

V and J are TRBV5-4 and TRBJ2-7, with 7 positions matching TRBD2. CDR1 SGHNT and CDR2 YYREEE come from the germline V gene (reference sequence). Losses at the gene ends were 2 bases for V and 4 bases for J; bases not matched to a gene: 6. CDR3 size: 14 residues. CDR3 in amino acids: CASSFGSSGYEQYF. In nucleotides, the CDR3 is TGTGCCAGCAGCTTTGGAAGTAGCGGGTACGAGCAGTACTTC.

J is TRBJ2-7 and V is TRBV9; TRBD2 matches at 13 bases. The CDR3 totals 17 residues. V lost 0 bases to trimming and J lost 0 bases; unmatched junction nucleotides: 3. Germline V CDR1 and CDR2: SGDLS, YYNGEE. CDR3 sequence (DNA): TGTGCCAGCAGCGTAGGACTAGCGGGAGGAACCTCCTACGAGCAGTACTTC. It codes for CASSVGLAGGTSYEQYF.

This rearrangement joins TRBV5-6 to TRBJ2-1; the match to TRBD1 covers 9 bases. V lost 0 bases to trimming and J lost 8 bases; unmatched junction nucleotides: 3. The CDR3 has 14 residues. Germline V gene sequence: CDR1 SGHDT, CDR2 YYEEEE. CDR3 in amino acids: CASSLAGQGHEQFF. In DNA, the CDR3 is TGTGCCAGCAGCTTGGCGGGACAGGGCCATGAGCAGTTCTTC.

The chain employs TRBV27 and TRBJ2-7; D might be TRBD2 (6 bases). This CDR3 is built from 13 residues. V dropped 8 bases and J dropped 2 bases, with 13 bases sitting between them. The germline V gene encodes CDR1 MNHEY and CDR2 SMNVEV (reference sequence). The CDR3 nucleotides are TGTGCCAGCCGGTCGGGGGTCACCTACGAGCAGTACTTC. The encoded protein is CASRSGVTYEQYF.

The chain employs TRBV10-3 and TRBJ1-1; D is perhaps TRBD1 (6 bases). CDR1 and CDR2 (germline): ENHRY, SYGVKD. Trimming left V 2 bases short and J 1 base short, with 8 bases between. The CDR3 totals 14 residues. In DNA form, the CDR3 reads TGTGCCATCAGTGAGAGGGGGGCGAACACTGAAGCTTTCTTT. This gives the protein CAISERGANTEAFF.

This clone was seen more than once but under ten times. The CDR3 DNA sequence: TGCGCCAGCCGCCGACAGCCCTTGAACACTGAAGCTTTCTTT. Encoded protein: CASRRQPLNTEAFF. The chain links TRBV5-1 to TRBJ1-1; maybe TRBD1 (5 bases). V lost 7 bases and J 0 bases, leaving 13 bases between the germline ends. The germline gives CDR1 SGHRS, CDR2 YFSETQ. The CDR3 extends over 14 amino acids.

The chain has TRBV19 and TRBJ2-1; a possible D gene is TRBD1 (6 bases). Trimming took off 5 bases at V and 4 bases at J, with 12 bases between the two ends. Germline assignment: CDR1 LNHDA and CDR2 SQIVND (reference sequence). The CDR3 is made up of 14 amino acids. The CDR3: CASSRQGIYNEQFF. Here the CDR3 DNA reads TGTGCCAGTAGTCGGCAGGGGATATACAATGAGCAGTTCTTC.

The V and J genes are TRBV5-1 and TRBJ1-4; D gene unclear. Per germline, CDR1 SGHRS and CDR2 YFSETQ. Trimming shortened V by 2 bases and J by 0 bases, and 8 bases separated the two germline ends. The CDR3 is 15 residues long. CDR3 sequence (DNA): TGCGCCAGCAGCTTATCGCCAGCAACTAATGAAAAACTGTTTTTT. It translates to CASSLSPATNEKLFF.

The chain links TRBV7-8 to TRBJ2-2; 10 bases map to TRBD1. Germline V gene data show CDR1 as SGHVS and CDR2 as FQNEAQ. Trimming removed 5 bases from V and 4 bases from J; junction bases left unmatched: 7. This CDR3 spans 16 amino acids. CDR3 residues: CASSPDRGRFTGELFF. The CDR3 nucleotides read TGTGCCAGCAGCCCCGACAGGGGGCGCTTCACCGGGGAGCTGTTTTTT.

The V call is TRBV27, the J call TRBJ1-3; a weak D match, TRBD1 (5 bases). The CDR3 has 15 residues. The germline V gene encodes CDR1 MNHEY and CDR2 SMNVEV (reference sequence). V shed 0 bases and J shed 3 bases, with 9 bases lying between them. CDR3 protein: CASSLSGTVGNTIYF. In DNA, the CDR3 is TGTGCCAGCAGTTTATCAGGGACTGTTGGAAACACCATATATTTT.

V and J are TRBV10-3 and TRBJ2-5, with a possible D match to TRBD2 (5 bases). CDR1 is ENHRY and CDR2 is SYGVKD in the germline V gene. Trimming stripped 8 bases from V and 11 bases from J, with 15 bases between. The CDR3 runs to 11 residues. The CDR3 loop is CAIGERVSQYF. CDR3 bases: TGTGCCATCGGCGAGAGGGTATCGCAGTACTTC.

The J gene is TRBJ2-1, the V gene TRBV5-1; 9 bases map to TRBD2. With V trimmed by 4 bases and J by 2 bases, 4 bases remained unmatched. This CDR3 spans 15 amino acids. Germline CDR1 reads SGHRS; CDR2 reads YFSETQ. As DNA, the CDR3 is TGCGCCAGCAGCGTTGGACTAGCGACCTACAATGAGCAGTTCTTC. This encodes CASSVGLATYNEQFF.

The V and J genes are TRBV30 and TRBJ2-2, with 10 bases matching TRBD2. CDR3 size: 16 residues. J was trimmed by 4 bases and V by 0 bases; bases with no gene match: 5. From germline, CDR1 is GTSNPN and CDR2 SVGIG (reference sequence). In DNA form, the CDR3 reads TGTGCCTGGAGTGTACTAGCGGGATCGGGCACCGGGGAGCTGTTTTTT. It is translated as CAWSVLAGSGTGELFF. Full variable domain (missing parts from reference TRBV30 and TRBJ2-2): SQTIHQWPATLVQPVGSPLSLECTVEGTSNPNLYWYRQAAGRGLQLLFYSVGIGQISSEVPQNLSASRPQDRQFILSSKKLLLSDSGFYLCAWSVLAGSGTGELFFGEGSRLTVL.

The chain is built from TRBV28 and TRBJ1-1; TRBD1 matches at 7 bases. CDR1 MDHEN and CDR2 SYDVKM come from the germline V gene. CDR3 size: 14 residues. Unmatched junction bases numbered 5, after V lost 6 bases and J lost 1 base. The CDR3 is CASSQGGANTEAFF. For the CDR3, the DNA is TGTGCCAGCAGCCAAGGGGGCGCGAACACTGAAGCTTTCTTT.

The chain employs TRBV6-1 and TRBJ1-1; 8 nucleotides align to TRBD1. Germline V CDR1 and CDR2: MNHNS, SASEGT. V lost 7 bases and J lost 7; bases outside the gene matches: 8. This CDR3 is built from 13 residues. The CDR3 DNA sequence: TGTGCCAGCAAGACAGGGGCGGGGGGTGAAGCTTTCTTT. As protein: CASKTGAGGEAFF.

This clone was seen only once. CDR3 protein: CASSPSPGLSEYF. Written as DNA, the CDR3 is TGTGCCAGCAGCCCCTCTCCGGGACTTTCCGAGTACTTC. The chain joins TRBV7-3 to TRBJ2-5, with a tentative D call TRBD2 (6 bases). The CDR3 sequence is 13 residues long. The V end lost 5 bases, the J end lost 12 bases, and 19 bases lay between the germline ends. CDR1 and CDR2 (germline): SGHTA, FQGTGA.

The chain employs TRBV7-8 and TRBJ2-1, with 7 bases that match TRBD2. In germline, CDR1 is SGHVS, CDR2 FQNEAQ. V gave up 4 bases and J gave up 6 bases; unmatched junction bases: 12. The CDR3 consists of 16 residues. CDR3 amino acids: CASSSNRLARPNEQFF. The CDR3 nucleotides are TGTGCCAGCAGCTCGAACCGACTAGCCCGACCCAATGAGCAGTTCTTC. The complete variable domain, with remaining parts taken from reference TRBV7-8 and TRBJ2-1, reads GAGVSQSPRYKVAKRGQDVALRCDPISGHVSLFWYQQALGQGPEFLTYFQNEAQLDKSGLPSDRFFAERPEGSVSTLKIQRTQQEDSAVYLCASSSNRLARPNEQFFGPGTRLTVL.